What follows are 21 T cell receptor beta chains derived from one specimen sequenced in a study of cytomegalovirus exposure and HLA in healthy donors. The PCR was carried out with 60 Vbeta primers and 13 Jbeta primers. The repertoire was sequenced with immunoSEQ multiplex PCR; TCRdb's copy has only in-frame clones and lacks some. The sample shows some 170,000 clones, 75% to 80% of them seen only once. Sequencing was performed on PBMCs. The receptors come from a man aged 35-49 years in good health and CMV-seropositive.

The CDR3 DNA is TGTGCCAGCAGCCAAGCGACTAGCGGGACCTCCTACAATGAGCAGTTCTTC. This sequence encodes CASSQATSGTSYNEQFF. The gene calls are TRBV4-2 and TRBJ2-1; 11 nucleotides match TRBD2. The CDR3 loop spans 17 amino acids. V was pared by 1 base and J by 0 bases, with 2 bases of the junction left unmatched. The germline gives CDR1 LGHNA, CDR2 YNFKEQ.

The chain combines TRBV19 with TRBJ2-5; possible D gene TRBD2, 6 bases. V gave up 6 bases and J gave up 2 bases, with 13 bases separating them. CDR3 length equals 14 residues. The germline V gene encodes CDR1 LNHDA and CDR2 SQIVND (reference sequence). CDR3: CASSPMGGQETQYF. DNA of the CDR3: TGTGCCAGTAGCCCCATGGGGGGACAAGAGACCCAGTACTTC.

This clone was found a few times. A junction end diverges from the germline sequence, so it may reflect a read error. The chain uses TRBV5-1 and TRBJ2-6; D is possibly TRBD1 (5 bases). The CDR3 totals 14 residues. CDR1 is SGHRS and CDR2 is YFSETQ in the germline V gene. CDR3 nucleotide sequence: TGCGCCAGCGGTCCTCTGTCTGGGGCCAACGGCCTGACTTTC. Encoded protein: CASGPLSGANGLTF.

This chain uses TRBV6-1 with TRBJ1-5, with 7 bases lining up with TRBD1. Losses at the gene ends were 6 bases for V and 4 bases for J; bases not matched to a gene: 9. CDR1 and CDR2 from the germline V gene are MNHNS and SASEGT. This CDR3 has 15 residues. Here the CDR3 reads CASSPRGIRNQPQHF. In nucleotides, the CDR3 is TGTGCCAGCAGCCCCAGGGGGATTAGAAATCAGCCCCAGCATTTT.

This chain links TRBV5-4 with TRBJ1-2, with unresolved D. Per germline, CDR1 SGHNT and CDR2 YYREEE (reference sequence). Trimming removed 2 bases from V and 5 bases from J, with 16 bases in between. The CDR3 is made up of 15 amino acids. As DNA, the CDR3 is TGTGCCAGCAGCTTCATTACGGGGTCCGGATATGGCTACACCTTC. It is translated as CASSFITGSGYGYTF.

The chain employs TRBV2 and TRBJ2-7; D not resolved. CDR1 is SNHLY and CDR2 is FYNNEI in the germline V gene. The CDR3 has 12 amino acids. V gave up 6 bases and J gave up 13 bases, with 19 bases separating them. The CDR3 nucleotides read TGTGCCAGCAGGGCTGAAACCATTGAACGATACTTC. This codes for CASRAETIERYF.

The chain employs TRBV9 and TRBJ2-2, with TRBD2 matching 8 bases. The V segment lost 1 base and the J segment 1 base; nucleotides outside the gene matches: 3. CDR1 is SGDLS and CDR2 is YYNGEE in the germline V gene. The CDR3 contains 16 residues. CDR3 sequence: CASSVSAGGNTGELFF. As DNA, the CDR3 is TGTGCCAGCAGCGTATCGGCGGGGGGGAACACCGGGGAGCTGTTTTTT.

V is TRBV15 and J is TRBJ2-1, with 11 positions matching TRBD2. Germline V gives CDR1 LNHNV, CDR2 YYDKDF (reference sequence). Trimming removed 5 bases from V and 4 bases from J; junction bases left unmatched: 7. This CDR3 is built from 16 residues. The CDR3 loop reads CATSGLAGGRYNEQFF. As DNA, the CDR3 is TGTGCCACCAGCGGATTAGCGGGAGGGCGTTACAATGAGCAGTTCTTC.

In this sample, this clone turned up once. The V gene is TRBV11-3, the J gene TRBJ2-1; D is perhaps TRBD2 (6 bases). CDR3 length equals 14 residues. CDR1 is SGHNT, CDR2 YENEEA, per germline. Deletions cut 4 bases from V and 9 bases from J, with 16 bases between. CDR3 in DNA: TGTGCCAGCAGCTCCCCGACTAGTATCAGTGAGCAGTTCTTC. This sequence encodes CASSSPTSISEQFF.

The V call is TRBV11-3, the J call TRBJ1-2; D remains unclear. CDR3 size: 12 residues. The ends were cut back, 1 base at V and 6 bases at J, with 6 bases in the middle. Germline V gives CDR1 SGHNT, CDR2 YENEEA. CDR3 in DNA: TGTGCCAGCAGCTTAGGTCCGGATGGCTACACCTTC. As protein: CASSLGPDGYTF.

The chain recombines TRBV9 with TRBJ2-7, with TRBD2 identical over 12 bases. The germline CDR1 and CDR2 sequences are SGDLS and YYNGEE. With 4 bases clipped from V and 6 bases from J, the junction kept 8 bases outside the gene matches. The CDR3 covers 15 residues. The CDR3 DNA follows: TGTGCCAGCAGCCTCCGGACTAGCGGGATAGGCGAGCAGTACTTC. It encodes CASSLRTSGIGEQYF. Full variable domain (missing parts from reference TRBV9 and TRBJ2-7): DSGVTQTPKHLITATGQRVTLRCSPRSGDLSVYWYQQSLDQGLQFLIQYYNGEERAKGNILERFSAQQFPDLHSELNLSSLELGDSALYFCASSLRTSGIGEQYFGPGTRLTVT.

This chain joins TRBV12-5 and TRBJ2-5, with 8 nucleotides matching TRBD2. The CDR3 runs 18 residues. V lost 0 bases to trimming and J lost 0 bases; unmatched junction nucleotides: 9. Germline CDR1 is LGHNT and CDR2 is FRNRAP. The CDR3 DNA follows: TGTGCTAGTGGTTTGGTCGGTGGAGTAGCGGGATACCAAGAGACCCAGTACTTC. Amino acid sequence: CASGLVGGVAGYQETQYF.

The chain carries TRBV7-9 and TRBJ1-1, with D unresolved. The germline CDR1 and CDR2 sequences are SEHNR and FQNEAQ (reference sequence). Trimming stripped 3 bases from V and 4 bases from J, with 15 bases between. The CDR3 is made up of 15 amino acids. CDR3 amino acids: CASSLRGGTGTEAFF. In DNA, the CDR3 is TGTGCCAGCAGCTTGCGCGGCGGTACGGGCACTGAAGCTTTCTTT.

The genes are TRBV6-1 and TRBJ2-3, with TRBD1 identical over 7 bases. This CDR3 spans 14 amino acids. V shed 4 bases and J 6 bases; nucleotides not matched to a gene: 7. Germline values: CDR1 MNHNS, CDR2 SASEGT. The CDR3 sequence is CASSVTGDSDTQYF. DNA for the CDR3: TGTGCCAGCAGTGTCACAGGGGATAGTGATACGCAGTATTTT.

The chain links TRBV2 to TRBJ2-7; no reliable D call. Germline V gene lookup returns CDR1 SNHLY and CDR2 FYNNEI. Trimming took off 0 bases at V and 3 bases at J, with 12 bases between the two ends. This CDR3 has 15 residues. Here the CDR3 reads CASSEARTAIYEQYF. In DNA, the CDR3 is TGTGCCAGCAGTGAAGCGCGAACAGCTATCTACGAGCAGTACTTC.

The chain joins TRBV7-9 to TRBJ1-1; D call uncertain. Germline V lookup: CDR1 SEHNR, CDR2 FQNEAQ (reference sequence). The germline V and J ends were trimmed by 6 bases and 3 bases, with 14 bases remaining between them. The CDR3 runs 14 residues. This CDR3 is CASSPARLDTEAFF. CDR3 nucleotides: TGTGCCAGCAGTCCCGCACGGCTAGACACTGAAGCTTTCTTT.

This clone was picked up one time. The CDR3 DNA sequence: TGTGCCAGCAGCGAGGTAGGCAGGGCCGGCTACACCTTC. The encoded protein is CASSEVGRAGYTF. This chain links TRBV6-1 with TRBJ1-2; the D gene is possibly TRBD1 (5 bases). The V gene lost 6 bases and the J gene lost 8 bases, with 16 bases spanning the gap. In germline, CDR1 is MNHNS, CDR2 SASEGT. The CDR3 is 13 residues long.

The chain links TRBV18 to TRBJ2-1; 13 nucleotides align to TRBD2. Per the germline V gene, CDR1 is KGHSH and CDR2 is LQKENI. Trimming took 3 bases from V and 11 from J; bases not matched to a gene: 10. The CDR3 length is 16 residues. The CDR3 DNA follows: TGTGCCAGCTCACCTTCCACCGGGACTAGCGGGAACAAGCAGTTCTTC. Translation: CASSPSTGTSGNKQFF.

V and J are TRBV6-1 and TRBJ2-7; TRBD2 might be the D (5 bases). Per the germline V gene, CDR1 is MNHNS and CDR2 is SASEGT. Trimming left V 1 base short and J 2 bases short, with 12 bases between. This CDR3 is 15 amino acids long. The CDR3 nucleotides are TGTGCCAGCAGTGAAGGCGGACTGCCCGCCTACGAGCAGTACTTC. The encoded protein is CASSEGGLPAYEQYF.

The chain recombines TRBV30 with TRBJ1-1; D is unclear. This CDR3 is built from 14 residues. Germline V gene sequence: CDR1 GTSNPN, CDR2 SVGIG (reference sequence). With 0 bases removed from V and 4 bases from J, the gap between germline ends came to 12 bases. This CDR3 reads CAWSVPGMGTEAFF. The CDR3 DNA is TGTGCCTGGAGTGTACCAGGCATGGGCACTGAAGCTTTCTTT.

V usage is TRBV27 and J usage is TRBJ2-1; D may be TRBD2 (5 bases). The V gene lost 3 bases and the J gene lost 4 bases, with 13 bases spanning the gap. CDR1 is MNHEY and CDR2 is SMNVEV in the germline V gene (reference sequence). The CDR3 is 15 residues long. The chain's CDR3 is CASSLVAAGYNEQFF. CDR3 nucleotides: TGTGCCAGCAGTTTGGTGGCGGCGGGTTACAATGAGCAGTTCTTC.